The rows below give T cell receptor beta chains drawn from one sample of a study of glioma-infiltrating T cells. One entry per CDR3 protein, called by TCRdb with MiXCR from the multiplex PCR reads. The sample records 300,000 to 450,000 distinct CDR3 sequences, 41% being singletons. Material: glioma tissue, nonneoplastic brain tissue, or PBMCs (not recorded which). The receptor set was obtained from a human donor with low-grade glioma or glioblastoma, undergoing nonglioma brain surgery, or in good health (not recorded which). Both conserved end residues are part of each CDR3. The D gene is left open where the match is weak. Size is stated for part of the rows, as once, few or many counts, or as a class when the clone is expanded.

V gene	D gene	clone size	J gene	CDR3 protein	CDR3 DNA
TRBV2	.	.	TRBJ2-3	CASRGTGSPHTDTQYF	TGTGCCAGCAGGGGAACAGGGTCCCCCCACACAGATACGCAGTATTTT
TRBV4-1	.	.	TRBJ2-7	CASSQVVGAYEQYF	TGCGCCAGCAGCCAAGTCGTGGGGGCCTACGAGCAGTACTTC
TRBV7-2	.	many	TRBJ2-3	CASSLVMSDTQYF	TGTGCCAGCAGCCTGGTAATGTCAGATACGCAGTATTTT
TRBV7-2	TRBD1	few	TRBJ1-5	CASSGGGTGFNQPQHF	TGTGCCAGCAGCGGGGGGGGGACAGGGTTTAATCAGCCCCAGCATTTT
TRBV28	.	few	TRBJ1-2	CASSSYSRRLEGYTF	TGTGCCAGCAGTTCATACTCACGACGATTGGAGGGCTACACCTTC
TRBV4-3	.	.	TRBJ2-7	CASSQGGSPYYEQYF	TGCGCCAGCAGCCAAGGAGGCAGTCCCTACTACGAGCAGTACTTC
TRBV4-3	.	few	TRBJ1-2	CASSQDMTDVRSYTF	TGCGCCAGCAGCCAAGATATGACGGATGTAAGGAGCTACACCTTC
TRBV20-1	.	few	TRBJ2-1	CSADLGGNEQFF	TGCAGTGCCGACCTTGGGGGGAATGAGCAGTTCTTC
TRBV6-2/TRBV6-3	.	.	TRBJ2-1	CASSYSRARSYNEQFF	TGTGCCAGCAGTTACTCGCGGGCCCGCTCCTACAATGAGCAGTTCTTC
TRBV7-9	TRBD1	.	TRBJ1-2	CASSFPPTGGEGYGYTF	TGTGCCAGCAGCTTCCCCCCGACAGGGGGCGAAGGGTATGGCTACACCTTC
TRBV19	.	few	TRBJ1-5	CASSQFRTVNQPQHF	TGTGCCAGTAGCCAATTTAGGACGGTTAATCAGCCCCAGCATTTT